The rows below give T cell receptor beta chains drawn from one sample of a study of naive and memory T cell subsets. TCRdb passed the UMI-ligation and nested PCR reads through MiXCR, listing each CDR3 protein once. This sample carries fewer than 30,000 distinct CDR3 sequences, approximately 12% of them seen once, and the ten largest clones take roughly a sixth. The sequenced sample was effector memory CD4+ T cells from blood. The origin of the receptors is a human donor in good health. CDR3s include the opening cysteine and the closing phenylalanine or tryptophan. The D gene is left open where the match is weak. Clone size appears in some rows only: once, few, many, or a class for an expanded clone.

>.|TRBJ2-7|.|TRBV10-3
TGTGCCATCAGTCCCGGGAGCTACGAGCAGTACTTC
CAISPGSYEQYF
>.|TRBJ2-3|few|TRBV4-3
TGCGCCAGCAGAGACAGCTTTAGCACAGATACGCAGTATTTT
CASRDSFSTDTQYF
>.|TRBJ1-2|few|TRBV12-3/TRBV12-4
TGTGCCAGCACCCCCAAAGTCGAGTATGGCTACACCTTC
CASTPKVEYGYTF
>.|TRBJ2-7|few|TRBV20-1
TGCAGTGCTAGCCCGGGAAGGTCGGGCGAGCAGTACTTC
CSASPGRSGEQYF
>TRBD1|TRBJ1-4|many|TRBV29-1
TGCAGCGGGGGACAGGGTCGGGAAAAACTGTTTTTT
CSGGQGREKLFF
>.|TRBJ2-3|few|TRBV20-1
TGCAGTGCGAACATTAACCCCACAGATACGCAGTATTTT
CSANINPTDTQYF
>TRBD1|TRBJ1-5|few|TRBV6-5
TGTGCCAGCAGTTCCGGGACAGGGATAAGGACCCAGCATTTT
CASSSGTGIRTQHF
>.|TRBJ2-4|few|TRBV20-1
TGCAGTGCTAGAGAAGGGGCGGGGACATTACTTCAGTACTTC
CSAREGAGTLLQYF
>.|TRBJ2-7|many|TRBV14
TGTGCCAGCAGCCCCCATGAACATCAAGCTTCCTCCTACGAGCAGTACTTC
CASSPHEHQASSYEQYF
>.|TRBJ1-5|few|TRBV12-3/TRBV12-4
TGTGCCAGCAGAGGGACGGTTGATCAGCCCCAGCATTTT
CASRGTVDQPQHF
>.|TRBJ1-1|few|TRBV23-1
TGCGCCAGCAGTCAAAGTGGTTGGAGGAGGGAGGATGGAGACACTGAAGCTTTCTTT
CASSQSGWRREDGDTEAFF
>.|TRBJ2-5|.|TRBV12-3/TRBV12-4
TGTGCCAGCAGTTTAGATGGACTCGGGGAAGAGACCCAGTACTTC
CASSLDGLGEETQYF